The clone carrying this TCR beta chain was counted many times. The CDR3 spans 14 residues. Unmatched junction bases numbered 5, after V lost 5 bases and J lost 4 bases. The germline gives CDR1 SNHLY, CDR2 FYNNEI. TCRdb re-called the 5' RACE reads through MiXCR, storing one row per CDR3 protein. The table lists roughly 350,000 distinct CDR3 sequences, approximately 13% of them singletons. The source of the sample is a study of T-cell memory formation after mild COVID-19. The origin of this receptor is a man younger than 35 who had mild COVID-19 (a few samples of this study predate the infection). Cell type and time point are not known. The specimen was PBMCs or a T cell subset sorted from them (not recorded which). J is TRBJ2-3 and V is TRBV2; 8 bases are shared with TRBD1. The CDR3 sequence: CASSRQGWPDTQYF. The CDR3 region has the DNA TGTGCCAGCAGTAGACAGGGGTGGCCAGATACGCAGTATTTT.